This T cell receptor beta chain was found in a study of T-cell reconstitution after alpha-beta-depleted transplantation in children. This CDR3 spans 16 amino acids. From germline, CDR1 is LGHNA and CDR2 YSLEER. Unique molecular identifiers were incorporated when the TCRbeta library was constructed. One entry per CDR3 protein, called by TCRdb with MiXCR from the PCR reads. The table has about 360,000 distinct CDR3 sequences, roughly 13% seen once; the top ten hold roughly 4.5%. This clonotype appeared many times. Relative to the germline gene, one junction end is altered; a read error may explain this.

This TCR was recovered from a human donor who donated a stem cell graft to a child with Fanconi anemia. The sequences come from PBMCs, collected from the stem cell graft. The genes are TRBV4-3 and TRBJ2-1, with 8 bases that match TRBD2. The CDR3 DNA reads TGTGCCAGCAGCCAAGTGGGCGGGGGGCCGTACAATGAGCAGTTCTTC. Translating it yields CASSQVGGGPYNEQFF.